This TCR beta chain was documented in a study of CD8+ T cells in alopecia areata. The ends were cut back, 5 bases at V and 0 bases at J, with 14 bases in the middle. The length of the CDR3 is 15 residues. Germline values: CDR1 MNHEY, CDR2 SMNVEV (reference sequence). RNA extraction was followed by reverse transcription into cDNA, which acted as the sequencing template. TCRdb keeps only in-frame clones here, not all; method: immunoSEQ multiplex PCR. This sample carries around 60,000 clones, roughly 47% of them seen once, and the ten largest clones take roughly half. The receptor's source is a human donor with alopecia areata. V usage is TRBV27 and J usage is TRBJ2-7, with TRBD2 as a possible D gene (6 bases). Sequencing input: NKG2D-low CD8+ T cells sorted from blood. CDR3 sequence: CASSPIPGSSYEQYF. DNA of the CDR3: TGTGCCAGCAGTCCTATCCCCGGGAGCTCCTACGAGCAGTACTTC.